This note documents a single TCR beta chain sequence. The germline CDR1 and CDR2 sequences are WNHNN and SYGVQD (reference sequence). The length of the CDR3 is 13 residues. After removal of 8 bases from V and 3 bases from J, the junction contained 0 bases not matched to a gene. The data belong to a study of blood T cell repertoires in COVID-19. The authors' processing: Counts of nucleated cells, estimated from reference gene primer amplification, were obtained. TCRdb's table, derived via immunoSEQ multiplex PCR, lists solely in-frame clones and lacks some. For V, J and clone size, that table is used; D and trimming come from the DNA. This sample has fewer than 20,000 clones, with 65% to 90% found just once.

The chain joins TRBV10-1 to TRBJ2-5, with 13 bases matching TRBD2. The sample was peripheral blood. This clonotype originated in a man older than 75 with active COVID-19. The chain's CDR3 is CASGTSGEETQYF. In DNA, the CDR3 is TGCGCCAGCGGGACTAGCGGGGAAGAGACCCAGTACTTC.